This TCR beta chain was recovered during a study of blood T cell repertoires in COVID-19. Per the study methods: How many nucleated cells were present was estimated from reference gene primer amplification. Generated by immunoSEQ multiplex PCR, the TCRdb table keeps only in-frame clones and is missing some. V and J calls and clone size are those listed in that table; D and trimming were worked out from the DNA. Here the sample spans roughly 160,000 clones, 88% being singletons. The CDR3 contains 16 residues. V lost 5 bases to trimming and J lost 8 bases; unmatched junction nucleotides: 11. The germline V gene encodes CDR1 LNHNV and CDR2 YYDKDF (reference sequence).

The rearrangement uses TRBV15 and TRBJ2-1; 11 bases fit TRBD2. Material for sequencing was peripheral blood. This TCR was sampled from a man between 60 and 75 years old with acute or convalescent COVID-19. The DNA for the CDR3 is TGTGCCACCAGCGCTTATGTAGCGGGGGGGCCCGATGAGCAGTTCTTC. Its protein is CATSAYVAGGPDEQFF.